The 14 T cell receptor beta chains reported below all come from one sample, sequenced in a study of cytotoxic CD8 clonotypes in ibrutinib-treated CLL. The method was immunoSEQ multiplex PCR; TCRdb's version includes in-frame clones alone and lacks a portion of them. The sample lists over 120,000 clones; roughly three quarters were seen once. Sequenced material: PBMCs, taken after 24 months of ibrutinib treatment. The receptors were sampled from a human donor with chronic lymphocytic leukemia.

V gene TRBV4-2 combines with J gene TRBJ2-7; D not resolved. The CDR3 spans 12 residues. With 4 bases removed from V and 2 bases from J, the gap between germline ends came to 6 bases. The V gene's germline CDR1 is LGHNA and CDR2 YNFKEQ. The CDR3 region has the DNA TGTGCCAGCAGCCGAGACACCTACGAGCAGTACTTC. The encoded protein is CASSRDTYEQYF.

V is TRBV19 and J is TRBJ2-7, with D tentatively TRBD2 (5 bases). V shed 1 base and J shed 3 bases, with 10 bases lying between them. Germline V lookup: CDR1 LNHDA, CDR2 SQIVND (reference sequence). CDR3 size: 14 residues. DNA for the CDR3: TGTGCCAGTAGTATAGGGCTAGCCGACTACGAGCAGTACTTC. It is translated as CASSIGLADYEQYF.

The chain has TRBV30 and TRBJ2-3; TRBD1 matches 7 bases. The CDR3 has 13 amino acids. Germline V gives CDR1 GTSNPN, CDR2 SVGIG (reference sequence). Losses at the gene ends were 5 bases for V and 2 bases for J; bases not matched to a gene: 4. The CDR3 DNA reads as TGTGCCTGGGGACAGGACCTCACAGATACGCAGTATTTT. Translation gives CAWGQDLTDTQYF.

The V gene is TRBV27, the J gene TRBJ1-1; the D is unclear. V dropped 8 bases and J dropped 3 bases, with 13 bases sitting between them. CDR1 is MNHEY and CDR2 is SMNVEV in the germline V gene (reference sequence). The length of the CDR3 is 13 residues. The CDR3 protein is CASGPQHDTEAFF. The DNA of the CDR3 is TGTGCCAGCGGCCCCCAGCACGACACTGAAGCTTTCTTT.

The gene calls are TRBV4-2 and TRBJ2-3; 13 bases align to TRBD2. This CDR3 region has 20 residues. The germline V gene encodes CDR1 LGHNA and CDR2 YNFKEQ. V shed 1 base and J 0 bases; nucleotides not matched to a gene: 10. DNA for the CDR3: TGTGCCAGCAGCCAAGGGGCGGGACTAGCGGGGTTTGCTAGCACAGATACGCAGTATTTT. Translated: CASSQGAGLAGFASTDTQYF.

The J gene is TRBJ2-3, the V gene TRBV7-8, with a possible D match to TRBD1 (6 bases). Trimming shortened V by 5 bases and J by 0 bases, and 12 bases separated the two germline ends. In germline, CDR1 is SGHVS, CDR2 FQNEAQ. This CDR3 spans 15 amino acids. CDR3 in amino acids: CASSARTASTDTQYF. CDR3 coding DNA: TGTGCCAGCAGCGCCCGGACAGCTAGCACAGATACGCAGTATTTT.

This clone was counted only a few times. The CDR3 loop reads CASSQVWATIYNEQFF. CDR3 coding DNA: TGCGCCAGCAGCCAAGTATGGGCAACTATCTACAATGAGCAGTTCTTC. The chain employs TRBV4-3 and TRBJ2-1; D remains unclear. Deletions cut 1 base from V and 3 bases from J, with 13 bases between. Germline V gene lookup returns CDR1 LGHNA and CDR2 YSLEER. The CDR3 is 16 amino acids.

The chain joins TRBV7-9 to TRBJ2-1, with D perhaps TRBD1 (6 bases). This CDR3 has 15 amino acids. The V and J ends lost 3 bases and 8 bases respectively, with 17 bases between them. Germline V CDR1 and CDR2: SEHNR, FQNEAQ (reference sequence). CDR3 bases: TGTGCCAGCAGCTTGGACTCCGGGACATTCCATGAGCAGTTCTTC. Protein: CASSLDSGTFHEQFF.

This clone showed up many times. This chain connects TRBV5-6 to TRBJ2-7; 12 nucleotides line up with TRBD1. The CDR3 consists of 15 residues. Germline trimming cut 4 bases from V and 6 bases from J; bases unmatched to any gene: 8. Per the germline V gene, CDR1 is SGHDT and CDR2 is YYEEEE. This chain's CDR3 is CASSLTGTGGPEQYF. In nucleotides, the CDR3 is TGTGCCAGCAGCCTTACCGGGACAGGGGGCCCCGAGCAGTACTTC.

The CDR3 spells CASSLWASGGNTEAFF. In DNA form, the CDR3 reads TGTGCCAGCAGTTTATGGGCCTCGGGGGGTAACACTGAAGCTTTCTTT. V gene TRBV28 combines with J gene TRBJ1-1, with D perhaps TRBD1 (5 bases). Trimming shortened V by 0 bases and J by 2 bases, and 13 bases separated the two germline ends. Germline CDR1 MDHEN, CDR2 SYDVKM. The CDR3 is 16 amino acids.

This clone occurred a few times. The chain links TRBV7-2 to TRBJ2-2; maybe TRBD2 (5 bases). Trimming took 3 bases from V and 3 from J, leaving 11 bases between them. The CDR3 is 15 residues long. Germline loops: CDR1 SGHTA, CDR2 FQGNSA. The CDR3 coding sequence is TGTGCCAGCAGCTTCGTTAGCGTGGACACCGGGGAGCTGTTTTTT. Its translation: CASSFVSVDTGELFF. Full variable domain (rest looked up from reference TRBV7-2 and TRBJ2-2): GAGVSQSPSNKVTEKGKDVELRCDPISGHTALYWYRQSLGQGLEFLIYFQGNSAPDKSGLPSDRFSAERTGGSVSTLTIQRTQQEDSAVYLCASSFVSVDTGELFFGEGSRLTVL.

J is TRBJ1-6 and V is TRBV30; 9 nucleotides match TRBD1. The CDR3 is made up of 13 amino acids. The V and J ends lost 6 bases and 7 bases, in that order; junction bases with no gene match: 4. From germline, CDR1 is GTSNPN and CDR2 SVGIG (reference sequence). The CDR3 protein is CACTGQGNSPLHF. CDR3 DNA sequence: TGTGCCTGTACGGGACAGGGCAATTCACCCCTCCACTTT.

The CDR3 spells CASSPRTGKVTQYF. The CDR3 region has the DNA TGTGCCAGCAGTCCCCGGACAGGGAAGGTTACGCAGTATTTT. The rearrangement links TRBV27 to TRBJ2-3; TRBD1 matches 8 bases. V gave up 5 bases and J gave up 8 bases; unmatched junction bases: 9. This CDR3 has 14 amino acids. Germline CDR1 and CDR2: MNHEY and SMNVEV (reference sequence).

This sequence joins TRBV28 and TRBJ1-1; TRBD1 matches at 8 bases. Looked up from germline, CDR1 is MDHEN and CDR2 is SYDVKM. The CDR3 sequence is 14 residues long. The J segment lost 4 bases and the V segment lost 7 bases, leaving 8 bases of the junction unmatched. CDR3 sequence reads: CASTPGGWGTEAFF. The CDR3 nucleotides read TGTGCCAGCACCCCAGGGGGCTGGGGCACTGAAGCTTTCTTT.